The rows below give T cell receptor beta chains drawn from one sample of a study of graft-versus-host responses after intestinal transplantation. Assay used: immunoSEQ multiplex PCR; TCRdb lists only in-frame clones, some missing. Of about 120,000 clones listed, approximately 95% are singletons. Which antigens these TCRs recognize remains unknown. The source material was unstimulated CD8+ T cells sorted from spleen or lymph node cells, sampled before intestinal transplant. The receptors derive from a human donor who received an intestinal transplant. Both conserved end residues are part of each CDR3. Fields, in order: J gene, V gene, CDR3 protein.

J gene: TRBJ2-1
V gene: TRBV19
CDR3 protein: CASSPGNSYNEQFF

J gene: TRBJ1-1
V gene: TRBV13
CDR3 protein: CASSQRHMNTEAFF

J gene: TRBJ2-7
V gene: TRBV5-1
CDR3 protein: CASSLWEQAGYEQYF

J gene: TRBJ2-1
V gene: TRBV13
CDR3 protein: CASSLGRSSYNEQFF

J gene: TRBJ2-7
V gene: TRBV28
CDR3 protein: CASDESSSYEQYF

J gene: TRBJ2-7
V gene: TRBV29-1
CDR3 protein: CSGTGRGDEQYF

J gene: TRBJ2-7
V gene: TRBV28
CDR3 protein: CASSGGQGDLYEQYF

J gene: TRBJ2-7
V gene: TRBV4-3
CDR3 protein: CASSPAGVPYEQYF

J gene: TRBJ2-7
V gene: TRBV28
CDR3 protein: CASSLRTGYSYEQYF

J gene: TRBJ2-2
V gene: TRBV5-4
CDR3 protein: CASSSTGTPNTGELFF

J gene: TRBJ2-5
V gene: TRBV29-1
CDR3 protein: CSVVPVGRGQETQYF

J gene: TRBJ1-1
V gene: TRBV6-5
CDR3 protein: CASSYIVSMNTEAFF

J gene: TRBJ2-7
V gene: TRBV2
CDR3 protein: CASSPTGGSYF

J gene: TRBJ2-2
V gene: TRBV28
CDR3 protein: CASISKMEGGPGELFF

J gene: TRBJ2-1
V gene: TRBV7-2
CDR3 protein: CASSLVIREGRHEQFF

J gene: TRBJ2-7
V gene: TRBV14
CDR3 protein: CASSIGTGTYEQYF

J gene: TRBJ2-1
V gene: TRBV5-1
CDR3 protein: CASRHTLISGSYNEQFF

J gene: TRBJ2-7
V gene: TRBV7-9
CDR3 protein: CASSSDGITAYEQYF

J gene: TRBJ2-1
V gene: TRBV6-5
CDR3 protein: CASSYGDTYNEQFF

J gene: TRBJ1-1
V gene: TRBV19
CDR3 protein: CASSIWAGNTEAFF

J gene: TRBJ2-7
V gene: TRBV10-1
CDR3 protein: CASSEGDGYEQYF

J gene: TRBJ2-5
V gene: TRBV6-5
CDR3 protein: CASSYGPTETQYF

J gene: TRBJ2-3
V gene: TRBV27
CDR3 protein: CASSLALATLTDTQYF

J gene: TRBJ2-5
V gene: TRBV10-3
CDR3 protein: CAISESSGVLYQETQYF

J gene: TRBJ2-1
V gene: TRBV11-3
CDR3 protein: CASSSRRDSHNEQFF

J gene: TRBJ1-5
V gene: TRBV6-5
CDR3 protein: CASSGQGAGQPQHF

J gene: TRBJ1-3
V gene: TRBV9
CDR3 protein: CASSQGASSGNTIYF

J gene: TRBJ2-7
V gene: TRBV30
CDR3 protein: CAWKLSARGEQYF

J gene: TRBJ2-7
V gene: TRBV6-5
CDR3 protein: CASSWDPGSYEQYF

J gene: TRBJ1-5
V gene: TRBV27
CDR3 protein: CASRPIGDRDQPQHF

J gene: TRBJ2-7
V gene: TRBV19
CDR3 protein: CASTAGVSYEQYF

J gene: TRBJ1-2
V gene: TRBV9
CDR3 protein: CASSVAKTDGYTF

J gene: TRBJ2-7
V gene: TRBV19
CDR3 protein: CASRNHDYEQYF

J gene: TRBJ2-7
V gene: TRBV13
CDR3 protein: CASSYGTLRSHEQYF

J gene: TRBJ2-7
V gene: TRBV27
CDR3 protein: CASSTPLPSGTRPYEQYF

J gene: TRBJ2-7
V gene: TRBV28
CDR3 protein: CASSPSDSYEQYF

J gene: TRBJ1-2
V gene: TRBV5-4
CDR3 protein: CASSSALDYRGRGYTF

J gene: TRBJ1-1
V gene: TRBV5-6
CDR3 protein: CASSFAYIEAFF

J gene: TRBJ2-7
V gene: TRBV30
CDR3 protein: CAWAETGLTYEQYF

J gene: TRBJ1-1
V gene: TRBV30
CDR3 protein: CAWSGVGNTEAFF

J gene: TRBJ2-7
V gene: TRBV5-1
CDR3 protein: CASSLTGVDEQYF

J gene: TRBJ2-2
V gene: TRBV28
CDR3 protein: CASSSTGGEGGELFF

J gene: TRBJ2-1
V gene: TRBV15
CDR3 protein: CATSSDAGNYNEQFF

J gene: TRBJ2-7
V gene: TRBV13
CDR3 protein: CASSRREFYYEQYF

J gene: TRBJ1-1
V gene: TRBV19
CDR3 protein: CASSIGTGREAFF

J gene: TRBJ1-2
V gene: TRBV9
CDR3 protein: CASSAPGRGVGGYTF

J gene: TRBJ2-4
V gene: TRBV5-4
CDR3 protein: CASSLDRDIQYF

J gene: TRBJ1-2
V gene: TRBV7-9
CDR3 protein: CASSLPQANYGYTF